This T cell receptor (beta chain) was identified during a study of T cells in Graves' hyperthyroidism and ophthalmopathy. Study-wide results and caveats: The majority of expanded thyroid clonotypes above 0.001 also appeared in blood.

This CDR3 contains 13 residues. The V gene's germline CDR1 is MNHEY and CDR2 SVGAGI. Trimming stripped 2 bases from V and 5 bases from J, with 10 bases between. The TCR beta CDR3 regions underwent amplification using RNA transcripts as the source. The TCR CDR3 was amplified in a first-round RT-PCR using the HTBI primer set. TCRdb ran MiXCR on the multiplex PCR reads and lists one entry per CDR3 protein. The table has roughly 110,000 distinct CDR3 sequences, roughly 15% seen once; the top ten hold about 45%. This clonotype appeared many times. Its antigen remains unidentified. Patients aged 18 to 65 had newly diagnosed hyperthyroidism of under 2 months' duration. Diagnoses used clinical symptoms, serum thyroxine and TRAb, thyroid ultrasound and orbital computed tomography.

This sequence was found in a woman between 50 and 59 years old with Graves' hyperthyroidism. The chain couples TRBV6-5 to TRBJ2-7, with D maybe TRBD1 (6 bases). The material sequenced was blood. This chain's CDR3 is CASSYTTGNEQYF. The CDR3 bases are TGTGCCAGCAGTTACACAACAGGGAACGAGCAGTACTTC.